The TCR beta chain described here comes from a study of blood T cell repertoires in COVID-19. Study-level information: Acute and convalescent COVID-19 specimens originated in the United States, Italy and Spain. T cells, B-cell-depleted T cells, or PBMCs supplied cDNA or gDNA.

Trimming took 5 bases from V and 3 from J, leaving 22 bases between them. The CDR3 sequence is 17 residues long. Germline values: CDR1 SGHDN, CDR2 FVKESK. Original handling: It was from reference gene primer amplification that nucleated cell counts were estimated. Sequencing was performed with immunoSEQ multiplex PCR; in TCRdb, only in-frame clones are kept and a portion is missing. That table is the source of V, J and clone size, and D and trimming were worked out from the DNA. This sample has some 97,000 clones, with just over 90% found just once. The sequence derives from a man between 50 and 59 years old with active COVID-19. Sequenced input: peripheral blood. The V and J genes are TRBV14 and TRBJ1-2, with a tentative D call TRBD1 (6 bases). CDR3 nucleotide sequence: TGTGCCAGCAGCTTCCAAGGACAGCCAAGAAGTGACTATGGCTACACCTTC. This codes for CASSFQGQPRSDYGYTF.